These 21 T cell receptor beta chains share one sample of origin, sequenced in a study of blood T cell repertoires in COVID-19. The protocol was immunoSEQ multiplex PCR, while the TCRdb copy is restricted to in-frame clones and leaves out a portion. The table shows some 100,000 clones, with roughly 90% occurring only once. Sequenced material: peripheral blood. These receptors all stem from a woman aged 60-75 years with acute or convalescent COVID-19.

This clone was counted a single time. The chain employs TRBV29-1 and TRBJ2-1; D perhaps matches TRBD2 (5 bases). The CDR3 consists of 14 residues. CDR1 SQVTM and CDR2 ANQGSEA come from the germline V gene. V was shortened by 5 bases and J by 0 bases, with 11 bases between the two germline ends. CDR3 DNA: TGCAGCGTTTCAGCGGCCCTCTCCTACAATGAGCAGTTCTTC. It yields the protein CSVSAALSYNEQFF.

Here the CDR3 reads CAWKITGTDTQYF. The CDR3, as DNA: TGTGCCTGGAAGATTACAGGCACAGATACGCAGTATTTT. The chain uses TRBV30 and TRBJ2-3; unclear D gene. The CDR3 is 13 residues long. Per germline, CDR1 GTSNPN and CDR2 SVGIG (reference sequence). Trimming stripped 4 bases from V and 1 base from J, with 9 bases between.

The count of this clone is one. The chain employs TRBV7-9 and TRBJ1-1; D possibly corresponds to TRBD1 (6 bases). Between the trimmed V and J ends, which lost 4 bases and 4 bases, there was a span of 13 bases. This CDR3 is 14 amino acids long. The germline V gene encodes CDR1 SEHNR and CDR2 FQNEAQ (reference sequence). CDR3 residues: CASSWEGVSTEAFF. In DNA, the CDR3 is TGTGCCAGCAGCTGGGAGGGGGTTAGCACTGAAGCTTTCTTT.

In its sample, this clone was seen a few times. The CDR3 spells CASSKAGSTEAFF. CDR3 coding DNA: TGTGCCAGCAGCAAAGCGGGGAGCACTGAAGCTTTCTTT. This chain uses TRBV9 with TRBJ1-1; D unclear. The germline V gene has CDR1 SGDLS and CDR2 YYNGEE. The CDR3 has 13 amino acids. Deletions cut 4 bases from V and 4 bases from J, with 11 bases between.

CDR3: CASSKGRYRGLYGYTF. The DNA of the CDR3 is TGTGCCAGCAGCAAAGGGAGGTACAGGGGGCTGTATGGCTACACCTTC. The chain couples TRBV21-1 to TRBJ1-2; whether TRBD1, the table's D call, matches the DNA was not checked. TRBV21-1 is reported as a pseudogene. CDR3 length equals 16 residues.

This clone was seen just once. The chain links TRBV6-6 to TRBJ2-5; TRBD1 might be the D (6 bases). The V gene's germline CDR1 is MNHNY and CDR2 SVGAGI (reference sequence). V was trimmed by 2 bases and J by 5 bases, leaving 15 bases between them. The CDR3 is 15 residues long. The CDR3 protein is CASSYRDRTRETQYF. DNA of the CDR3: TGTGCCAGCAGTTACCGCGACAGGACCCGGGAGACCCAGTACTTC.

This rearrangement joins TRBV7-9 to TRBJ2-7; D unresolved. Germline-derived CDR1 and CDR2 are SEHNR and FQNEAQ (reference sequence). Trimming pared 6 bases from V and 2 bases from J, leaving 11 bases between. The CDR3 covers 13 residues. CDR3 protein: CASSPPSTYEQYF. The CDR3 coding sequence is TGTGCCAGCAGTCCCCCAAGCACCTACGAGCAGTACTTC. The full variable domain, rest sourced from reference TRBV7-9 and TRBJ2-7, is DTGVSQNPRHKITKRGQNVTFRCDPISEHNRLYWYRQTLGQGPEFLTYFQNEAQLEKSRLLSDRFSAERPKGSFSTLEIQRTEQGDSAMYLCASSPPSTYEQYFGPGTRLTVT.

The rearrangement links TRBV19 to TRBJ1-1, with D possibly matching TRBD1 (5 bases). Trimming removed 1 base at V and 12 bases at J, with 18 bases between. The CDR3 runs to 14 residues. The germline CDR1 and CDR2 sequences are LNHDA and SQIVND (reference sequence). The CDR3 sequence is CASSIGARGDRTFF. Here the CDR3 DNA reads TGTGCCAGTAGTATAGGGGCCCGCGGGGACCGAACTTTCTTT.

The chain employs TRBV4-1 and TRBJ1-2, with unresolved D. V was pared by 5 bases and J by 3 bases, with 13 bases between. The CDR3 length is 14 residues. From germline, CDR1 is MGHRA and CDR2 YSYEKL. The CDR3 bases are TGCGCCAGCAGCTCCGCCCCGGGGTACTATGGCTACACCTTC. Protein: CASSSAPGYYGYTF.

The chain uses TRBV5-8 and TRBJ2-4; D unclear. Germline V gene lookup returns CDR1 SGHTS and CDR2 YDEGEE. Trimming pared 0 bases from V and 9 bases from J, leaving 16 bases between. This CDR3 is built from 15 residues. CDR3 region: CASSLALVSEAIQYF. CDR3 DNA: TGTGCCAGCAGCTTGGCCTTGGTCAGTGAGGCCATTCAGTACTTC.

The V call is TRBV18, the J call TRBJ1-2; D is perhaps TRBD1 (6 bases). V was shortened by 4 bases and J by 5 bases, with 14 bases between the two germline ends. Germline V CDR1 and CDR2: KGHSH, LQKENI. The CDR3 is 14 residues long. The CDR3 DNA reads TGTGCCAGCTCACTCAAGCCAGGGGAGTATGGCTACACCTTC. This sequence encodes CASSLKPGEYGYTF.

The rearrangement uses TRBV4-1 and TRBJ1-1; 7 nucleotides agree with TRBD1. Looked up from germline, CDR1 is MGHRA and CDR2 is YSYEKL. This CDR3 is built from 15 residues. The V gene end was trimmed by 1 base and the J gene end by 0 bases; junction bases not matched to a gene: 2. The CDR3 loop is CASSQGQGMNTEAFF. The CDR3 coding sequence is TGCGCCAGCAGCCAAGGACAGGGAATGAACACTGAAGCTTTCTTT.

The rearrangement links TRBV5-1 to TRBJ2-7, with a possible D match to TRBD2 (5 bases). CDR3 size: 14 residues. V was pared by 3 bases and J by 2 bases, with 12 bases between. Germline-derived CDR1 and CDR2 are SGHRS and YFSETQ. The CDR3, as DNA: TGCGCCAGCAGCTCCGGGGTCACCACCTACGAGCAGTACTTC. It encodes CASSSGVTTYEQYF.

The sample holds a few counts of this clone. This chain joins TRBV19 and TRBJ1-5; 7 nucleotides match TRBD1. The CDR3 has 14 residues. Germline lookup yields CDR1 LNHDA and CDR2 SQIVND (reference sequence). After removal of 10 bases from V and 3 bases from J, the junction contained 9 bases not matched to a gene. CDR3 sequence (DNA): TGTGCCACCTGGGACAGACTACTCAATCAGCCCCAGCATTTT. Its translation is CATWDRLLNQPQHF.

The chain has TRBV5-1 and TRBJ2-4, with D perhaps TRBD1 (5 bases). This CDR3 has 14 amino acids. Germline values: CDR1 SGHRS, CDR2 YFSETQ. Trimming removed 7 bases at V and 6 bases at J, with 17 bases between. The CDR3 DNA sequence: TGCGCCAGCGCACCGGATAATCAGGGAAACATTCAGTACTTC. Residues: CASAPDNQGNIQYF.

This clone has more than one count but fewer than ten. The rearrangement joins TRBV18 to TRBJ1-1; weak D call: TRBD1 (5 bases). CDR1 KGHSH and CDR2 LQKENI come from the germline V gene. The CDR3 sequence is 13 residues long. V gave up 5 bases and J gave up 0 bases, with 7 bases separating them. The CDR3 loop is CASSEQVNTEAFF. The DNA of the CDR3 is TGTGCCAGCTCAGAACAGGTGAACACTGAAGCTTTCTTT.

J is TRBJ1-2 and V is TRBV27; D is possibly TRBD1 (6 bases). V lost 4 bases to trimming and J lost 0 bases, with 6 bases between them. The CDR3 consists of 13 residues. Germline V lookup: CDR1 MNHEY, CDR2 SMNVEV (reference sequence). The CDR3 protein is CASSWTANYGYTF. The CDR3 DNA reads as TGTGCCAGCAGTTGGACAGCTAACTATGGCTACACCTTC.

This chain uses TRBV12-3 or TRBV12-4 with TRBJ1-2; D is ambiguous. V shed 6 bases and J shed 8 bases, with 13 bases lying between them. This CDR3 comprises 12 residues. DNA of the CDR3: TGTGCCAGCAGGGCCGCACCGCACGGCTACACCTTC. Its protein product is CASRAAPHGYTF.

The table lists this clone with a count of one. V gene TRBV19 combines with J gene TRBJ1-2; D uncertain. The V end lost 2 bases, the J end lost 2 bases, and 3 bases lay between the germline ends. Germline CDR1 is LNHDA and CDR2 is SQIVND (reference sequence). CDR3 length: 12 amino acids. The chain's CDR3 is CASSILNYGYTF. The CDR3 DNA follows: TGTGCCAGTAGTATACTGAACTATGGCTACACCTTC.

The rearrangement uses TRBV3-1 (or the pseudogene TRBV3-2) and TRBJ2-2, with D perhaps TRBD2 (6 bases). Trimming removed 5 bases at V and 0 bases at J, with 7 bases between. The CDR3 is 14 residues long. The germline V gene encodes CDR1 LGHDT and CDR2 YNNKEL (reference sequence). The chain's CDR3 is CASSGRTNTGELFF. The CDR3 nucleotides are TGTGCCAGCAGCGGGAGGACGAACACCGGGGAGCTGTTTTTT.

This clone came up a few times. This rearrangement joins TRBV6-2 or TRBV6-3 to TRBJ1-2, with D perhaps TRBD1 (5 bases). This CDR3 is 12 amino acids long. Germline-derived CDR1 and CDR2 are MNHEY and SVGEGT. Trimming pared 5 bases from V and 12 bases from J, leaving 16 bases between. The CDR3 is CASSPGQPSHTF. CDR3 nucleotide sequence: TGTGCCAGCAGTCCCGGACAACCGTCCCACACCTTC.